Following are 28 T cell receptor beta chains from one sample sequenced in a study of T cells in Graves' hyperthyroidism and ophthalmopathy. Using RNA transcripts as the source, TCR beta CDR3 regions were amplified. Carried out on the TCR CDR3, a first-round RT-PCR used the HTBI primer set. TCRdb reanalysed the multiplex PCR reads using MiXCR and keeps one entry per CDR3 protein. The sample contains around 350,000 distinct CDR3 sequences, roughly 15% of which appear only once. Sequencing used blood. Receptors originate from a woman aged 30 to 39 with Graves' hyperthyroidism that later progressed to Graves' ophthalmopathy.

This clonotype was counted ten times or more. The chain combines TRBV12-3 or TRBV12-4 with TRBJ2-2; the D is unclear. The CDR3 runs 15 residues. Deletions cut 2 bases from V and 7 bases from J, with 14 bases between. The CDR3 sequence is CASSLYGGSFGELFF. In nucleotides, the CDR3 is TGTGCCAGCAGTTTATACGGCGGTTCTTTCGGGGAGCTGTTTTTT.

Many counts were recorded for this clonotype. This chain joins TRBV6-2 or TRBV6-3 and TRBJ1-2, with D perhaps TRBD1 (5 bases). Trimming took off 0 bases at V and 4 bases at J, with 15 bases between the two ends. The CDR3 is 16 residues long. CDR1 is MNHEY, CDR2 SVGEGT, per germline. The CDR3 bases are TGTGCCAGCAGTTACTCGTCCGGCAGGGCAGGCTATGGCTACACCTTC. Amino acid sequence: CASSYSSGRAGYGYTF.

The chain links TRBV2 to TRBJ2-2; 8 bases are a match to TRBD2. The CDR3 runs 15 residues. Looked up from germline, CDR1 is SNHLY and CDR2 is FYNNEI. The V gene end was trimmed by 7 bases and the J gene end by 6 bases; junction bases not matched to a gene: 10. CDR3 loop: CASTALTGGAGELFF. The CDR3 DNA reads TGTGCCAGCACTGCGTTAACGGGAGGGGCCGGGGAGCTGTTTTTT.

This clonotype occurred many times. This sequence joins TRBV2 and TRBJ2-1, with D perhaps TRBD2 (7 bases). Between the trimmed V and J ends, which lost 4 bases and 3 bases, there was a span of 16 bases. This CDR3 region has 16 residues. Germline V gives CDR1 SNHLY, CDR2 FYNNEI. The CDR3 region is CASSGGGDFRYNEQFF. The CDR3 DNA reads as TGTGCCAGCAGTGGCGGGGGCGACTTCCGCTACAATGAGCAGTTCTTC.

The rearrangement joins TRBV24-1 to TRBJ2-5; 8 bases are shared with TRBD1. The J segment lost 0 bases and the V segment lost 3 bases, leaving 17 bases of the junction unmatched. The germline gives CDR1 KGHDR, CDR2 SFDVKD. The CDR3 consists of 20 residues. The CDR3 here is CATSDDPGTGLTWYQETQYF. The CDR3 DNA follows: TGTGCCACCAGTGATGATCCCGGGACAGGCCTTACCTGGTACCAAGAGACCCAGTACTTC.

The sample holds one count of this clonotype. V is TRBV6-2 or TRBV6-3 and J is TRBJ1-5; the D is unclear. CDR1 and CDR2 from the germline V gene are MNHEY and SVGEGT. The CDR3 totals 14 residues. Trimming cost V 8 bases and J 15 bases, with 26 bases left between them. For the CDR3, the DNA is TGTGCCAGCTGTTTCTTAGGGAGACAATCCGACCGGCATTTT. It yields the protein CASCFLGRQSDRHF.

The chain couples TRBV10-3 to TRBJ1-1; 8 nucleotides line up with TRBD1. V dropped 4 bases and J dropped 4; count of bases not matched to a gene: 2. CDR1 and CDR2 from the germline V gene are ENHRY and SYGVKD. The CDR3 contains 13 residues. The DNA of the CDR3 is TGTGCCATCAGTGCGGACAGGGCCACTGAAGCTTTCTTT. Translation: CAISADRATEAFF.

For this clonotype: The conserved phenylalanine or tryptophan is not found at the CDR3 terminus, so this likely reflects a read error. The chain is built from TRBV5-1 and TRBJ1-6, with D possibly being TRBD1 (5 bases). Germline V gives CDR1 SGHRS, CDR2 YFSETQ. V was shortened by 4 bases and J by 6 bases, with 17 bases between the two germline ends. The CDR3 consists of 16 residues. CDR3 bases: TGCGCCAGCAGCCAAGATACGGGGGGTGGTAATTCACCCCTCCACTCT. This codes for CASSQDTGGGNSPLHS.

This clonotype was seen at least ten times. The CDR3: CASSFPRYVQPQHF. CDR3 sequence (DNA): TGTGCCAGCAGTTTTCCTAGGTACGTGCAGCCCCAGCATTTT. The V gene is TRBV28, the J gene TRBJ1-5; no reliable D call. CDR1 and CDR2 from the germline V gene are MDHEN and SYDVKM. This CDR3 spans 14 amino acids. Trimming removed 3 bases from V and 7 bases from J, with 13 bases in between.

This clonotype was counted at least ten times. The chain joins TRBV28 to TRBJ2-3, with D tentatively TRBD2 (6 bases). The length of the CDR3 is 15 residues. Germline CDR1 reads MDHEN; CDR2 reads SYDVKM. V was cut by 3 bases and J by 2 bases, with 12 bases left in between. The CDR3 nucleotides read TGTGCCAGCAGTTTGTCTAGCGCGTACACAGATACGCAGTATTTT. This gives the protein CASSLSSAYTDTQYF.

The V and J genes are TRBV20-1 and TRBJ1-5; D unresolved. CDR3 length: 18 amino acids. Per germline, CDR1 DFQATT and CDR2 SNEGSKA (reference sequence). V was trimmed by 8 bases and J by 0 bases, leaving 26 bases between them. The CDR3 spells CSQSPLRAGPISNQPQHF. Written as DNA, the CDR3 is TGCAGTCAGTCACCCCTCCGGGCCGGACCGATTAGCAATCAGCCCCAGCATTTT.

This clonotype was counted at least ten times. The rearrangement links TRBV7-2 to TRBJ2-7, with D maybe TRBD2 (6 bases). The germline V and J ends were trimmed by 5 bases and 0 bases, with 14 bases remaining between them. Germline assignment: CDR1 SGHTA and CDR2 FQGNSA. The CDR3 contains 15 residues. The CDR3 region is CASSVRGGHSYEQYF. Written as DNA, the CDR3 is TGTGCCAGCAGCGTGCGGGGCGGACACTCCTACGAGCAGTACTTC.

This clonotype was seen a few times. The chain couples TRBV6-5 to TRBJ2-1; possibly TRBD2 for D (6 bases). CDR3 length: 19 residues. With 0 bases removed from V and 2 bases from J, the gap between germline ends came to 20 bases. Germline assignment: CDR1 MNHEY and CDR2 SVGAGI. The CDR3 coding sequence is TGTGCCAGCAGTTACTCGAGAGCCTCCTCTAGCGCAGCCTACAATGAGCAGTTCTTC. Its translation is CASSYSRASSSAAYNEQFF.

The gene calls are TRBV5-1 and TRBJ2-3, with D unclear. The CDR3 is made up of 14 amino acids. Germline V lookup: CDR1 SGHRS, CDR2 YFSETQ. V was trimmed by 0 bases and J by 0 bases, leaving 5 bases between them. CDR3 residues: CASSLDPSTDTQYF. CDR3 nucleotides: TGCGCCAGCAGCTTGGACCCTAGCACAGATACGCAGTATTTT.

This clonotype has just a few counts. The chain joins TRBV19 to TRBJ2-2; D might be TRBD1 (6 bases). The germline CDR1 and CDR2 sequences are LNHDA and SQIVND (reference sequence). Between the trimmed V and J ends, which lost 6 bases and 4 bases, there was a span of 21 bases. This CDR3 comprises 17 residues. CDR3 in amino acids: CASSVNYGQLSTGELFF. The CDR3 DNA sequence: TGTGCCAGTAGCGTTAACTACGGACAGTTGAGCACCGGGGAGCTGTTTTTT. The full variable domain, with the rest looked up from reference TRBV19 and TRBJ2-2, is DGGITQSPKYLFRKEGQNVTLSCEQNLNHDAMYWYRQDPGQGLRLIYYSQIVNDFQKGDIAEGYSVSREKKESFPLTVTSAQKNPTAFYLCASSVNYGQLSTGELFFGEGSRLTVL.

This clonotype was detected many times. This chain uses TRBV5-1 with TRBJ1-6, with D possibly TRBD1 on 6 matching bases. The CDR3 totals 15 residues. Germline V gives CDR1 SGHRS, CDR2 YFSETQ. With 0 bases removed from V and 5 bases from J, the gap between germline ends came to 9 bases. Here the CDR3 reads CASSLGAGDNSPLHF. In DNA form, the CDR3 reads TGCGCCAGCAGCTTGGGGGCAGGGGATAATTCACCCCTCCACTTT.

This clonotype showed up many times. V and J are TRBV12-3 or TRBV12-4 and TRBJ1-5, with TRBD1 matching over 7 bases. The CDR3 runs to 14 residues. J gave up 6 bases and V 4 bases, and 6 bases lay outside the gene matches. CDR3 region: CASSSTTGVQPQHF. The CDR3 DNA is TGTGCCAGCAGTTCCACTACAGGGGTTCAGCCCCAGCATTTT.

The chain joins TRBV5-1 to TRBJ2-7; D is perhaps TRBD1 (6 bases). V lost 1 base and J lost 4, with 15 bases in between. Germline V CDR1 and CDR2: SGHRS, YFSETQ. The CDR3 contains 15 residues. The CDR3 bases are TGCGCCAGCAGCTTGCCGGACAGTAAAATTTACGAGCAGTACTTC. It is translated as CASSLPDSKIYEQYF.

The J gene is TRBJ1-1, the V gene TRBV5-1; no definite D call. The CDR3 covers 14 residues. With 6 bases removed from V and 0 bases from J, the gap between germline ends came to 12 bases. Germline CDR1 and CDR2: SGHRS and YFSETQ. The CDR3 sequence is CASNLRGMNTEAFF. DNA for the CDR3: TGCGCCAGCAACCTGCGGGGAATGAACACTGAAGCTTTCTTT.

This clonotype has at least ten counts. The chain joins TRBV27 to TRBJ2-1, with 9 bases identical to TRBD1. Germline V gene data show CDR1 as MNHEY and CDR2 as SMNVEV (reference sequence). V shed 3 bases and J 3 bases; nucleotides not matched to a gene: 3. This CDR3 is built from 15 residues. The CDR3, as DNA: TGTGCCAGCAGTTTCTTGGGACAGGGCTACAATGAGCAGTTCTTC. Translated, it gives CASSFLGQGYNEQFF.

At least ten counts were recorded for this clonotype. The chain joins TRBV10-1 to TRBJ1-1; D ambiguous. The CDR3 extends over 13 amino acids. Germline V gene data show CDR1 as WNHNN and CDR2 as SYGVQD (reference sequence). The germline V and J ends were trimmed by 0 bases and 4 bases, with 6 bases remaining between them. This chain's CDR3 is CASSESGGTEAFF. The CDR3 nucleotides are TGCGCCAGCAGTGAGTCGGGCGGCACTGAAGCTTTCTTT.

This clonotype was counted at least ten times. CDR3 sequence reads: CASSLPPDGMNTEAFF. In DNA, the CDR3 is TGTGCCAGCAGCTTACCCCCGGACGGGATGAACACTGAAGCTTTCTTT. The chain uses TRBV7-8 and TRBJ1-1, with D unresolved. With 2 bases removed from V and 0 bases from J, the gap between germline ends came to 13 bases. Germline CDR1 is SGHVS and CDR2 is FQNEAQ. The CDR3 is 16 residues long.

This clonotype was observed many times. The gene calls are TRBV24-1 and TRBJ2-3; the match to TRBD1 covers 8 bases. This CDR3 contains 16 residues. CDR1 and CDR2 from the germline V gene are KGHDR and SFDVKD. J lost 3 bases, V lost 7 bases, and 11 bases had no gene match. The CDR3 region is CATSLGTGLGTDTQYF. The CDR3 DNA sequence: TGTGCCACCAGCCTTGGGACAGGACTCGGAACAGATACGCAGTATTTT.

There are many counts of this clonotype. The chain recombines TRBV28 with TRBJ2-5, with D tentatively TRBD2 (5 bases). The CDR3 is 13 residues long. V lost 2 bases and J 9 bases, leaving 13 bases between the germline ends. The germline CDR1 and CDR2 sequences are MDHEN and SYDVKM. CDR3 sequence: CASSLPGVTAQYF. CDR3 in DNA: TGTGCCAGCAGTTTACCCGGGGTTACGGCCCAGTACTTC. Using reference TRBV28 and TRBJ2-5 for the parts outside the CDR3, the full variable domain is DVKVTQSSRYLVKRTGEKVFLECVQDMDHENMFWYRQDPGLGLRLIYFSYDVKMKEKGDIPEGYSVSREKKERFSLILESASTNQTSMYLCASSLPGVTAQYFGPGTRLLVL.

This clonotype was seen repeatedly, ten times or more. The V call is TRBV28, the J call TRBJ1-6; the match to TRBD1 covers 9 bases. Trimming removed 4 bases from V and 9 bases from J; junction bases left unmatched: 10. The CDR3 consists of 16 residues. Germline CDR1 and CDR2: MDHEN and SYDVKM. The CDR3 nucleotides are TGTGCCAGCAGTTCTCACACAGGGGGCAGGGGTTCACCCCTCCACTTT. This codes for CASSSHTGGRGSPLHF.

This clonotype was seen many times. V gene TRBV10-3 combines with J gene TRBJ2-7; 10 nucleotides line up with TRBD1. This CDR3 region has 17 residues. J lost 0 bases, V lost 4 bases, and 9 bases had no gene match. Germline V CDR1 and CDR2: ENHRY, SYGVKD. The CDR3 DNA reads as TGTGCCATCAGTGGGTCAACCGGGGACAGGGGCTCCTACGAGCAGTACTTC. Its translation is CAISGSTGDRGSYEQYF.

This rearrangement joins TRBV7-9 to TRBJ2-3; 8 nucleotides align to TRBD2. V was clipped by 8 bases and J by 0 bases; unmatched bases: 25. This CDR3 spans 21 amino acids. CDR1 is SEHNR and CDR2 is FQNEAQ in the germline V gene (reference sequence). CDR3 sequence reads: CASVSGYDRLAGPFSTDTQYF. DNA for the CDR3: TGTGCCAGCGTCTCGGGTTATGATAGGCTAGCGGGCCCCTTTAGCACAGATACGCAGTATTTT.

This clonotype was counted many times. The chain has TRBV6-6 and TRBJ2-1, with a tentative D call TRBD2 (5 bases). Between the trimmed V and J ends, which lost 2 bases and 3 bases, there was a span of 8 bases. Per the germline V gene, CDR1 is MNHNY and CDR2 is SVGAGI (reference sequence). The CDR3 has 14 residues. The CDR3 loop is CASSYAGVYNEQFF. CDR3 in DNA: TGTGCCAGCAGTTACGCGGGTGTCTACAATGAGCAGTTCTTC.